The T cell receptor beta chain under discussion was sequenced for a study of blood T cell repertoires in COVID-19. Study-wide context: COVID-19 samples from acute and convalescent phases originated in the United States, Italy and Spain. The analysed material was cDNA or gDNA that came from T cells, B-cell-depleted T cells, or PBMCs.

From germline, CDR1 is LNHDA and CDR2 SQIVND (reference sequence). CDR3 size: 15 residues. Trimming removed 4 bases from V and 2 bases from J, with 15 bases in between. In the study's own analysis: Amplification with reference gene primers provided the estimates of nucleated cell counts. Sequencing used immunoSEQ multiplex PCR; TCRdb keeps in-frame clones, though not all of them. The DNA gave D and trimming, while V, J and clone size come from that table. Of more than 200,000 clones listed, about nine tenths are singletons. Sequenced material: peripheral blood. The chain is built from TRBV19 and TRBJ2-7; D possibly corresponds to TRBD1 (6 bases). This TCR was sampled from an elderly man with acute or convalescent COVID-19. The CDR3 loop is CASSNTGRLTYEQYF. CDR3 DNA: TGTGCCAGTAGTAATACAGGGCGCTTGACCTACGAGCAGTACTTC.